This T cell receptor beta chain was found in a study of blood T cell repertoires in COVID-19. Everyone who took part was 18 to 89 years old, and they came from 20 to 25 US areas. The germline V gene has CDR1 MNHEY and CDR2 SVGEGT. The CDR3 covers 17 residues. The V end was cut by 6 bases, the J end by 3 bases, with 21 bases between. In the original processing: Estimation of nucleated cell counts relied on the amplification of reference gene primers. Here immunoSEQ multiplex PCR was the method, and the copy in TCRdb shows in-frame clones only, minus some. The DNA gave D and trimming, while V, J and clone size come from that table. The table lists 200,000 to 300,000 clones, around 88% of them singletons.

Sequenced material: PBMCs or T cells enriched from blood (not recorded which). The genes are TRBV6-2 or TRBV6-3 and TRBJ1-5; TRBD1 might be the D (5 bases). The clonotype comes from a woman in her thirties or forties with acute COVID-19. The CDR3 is CASSLHSGGTFNQPQHF. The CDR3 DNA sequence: TGTGCCAGCAGCTTACACTCGGGGGGTACCTTCAATCAGCCCCAGCATTTT.